Listed below are T cell receptor beta chains from one sample, sequenced in a study of PD-1 blockade in classical Hodgkin lymphoma. This table comes from immunoSEQ multiplex PCR, and its TCRdb copy is limited to in-frame clones, with some not included. The sample contains about 19,000 clones, approximately 88% of which appear only once. Specimen: peripheral blood mononuclear cells (PBMCs), collected at baseline. The receptors derive from a human donor with classical Hodgkin lymphoma. Each CDR3 is given with its conserved first and last residue.

v_call,j_call,cdr3_aa
TRBV7-8,TRBJ2-7,CASSWDITYEQYF
TRBV29-1,TRBJ1-2,CSVDEPSPTYGYTF
TRBV7-9,TRBJ2-5,CASSLSPTGQETQYF
TRBV6-5,TRBJ2-1,CASSYSGTSSHNEQFF
TRBV10-1,TRBJ2-2,CASTGATGELFF
TRBV5-1,TRBJ2-3,CASSTGQGSTDTQYF
TRBV10-3,TRBJ2-1,CAISGGRVDEQFF
TRBV7-2,TRBJ2-7,CASSLYGSYEQYF
TRBV4-1,TRBJ1-2,CASSQGDGRRGVGYTF
TRBV2,TRBJ2-1,CASSWWDEQFF
TRBV4-2,TRBJ2-3,CASSQGEGWADTQYF
TRBV7-2,TRBJ1-2,CASSLGTLNYGYTF
TRBV27,TRBJ1-1,CASSLLTGVAFF
TRBV27,TRBJ2-1,CASSLRRDNYNEQFF
TRBV5-4,TRBJ1-6,CASRSGGDRNSPLHF
TRBV4-3,TRBJ2-7,CASSQVQGGYEQYF
TRBV7-2,TRBJ1-6,CASSLWGSPLHF
TRBV19,TRBJ1-6,CASKTGSNSPLHF
TRBV6-5,TRBJ2-2,CASSYDGLGIGELFF
TRBV6-1,TRBJ2-7,CASSEAQGGPYEQYF
TRBV29-1,TRBJ2-7,CSVEERGHSYEQYF
TRBV15,TRBJ1-5,CATSRTSGGGLQPQHF
TRBV4-2,TRBJ1-1,CASSRPGGTGEAFF
TRBV4-2,TRBJ1-5,CASSQDGGLTFQPQHF
TRBV18,TRBJ1-5,CASSPGTGDYSNQPQHF
TRBV2,TRBJ1-3,CASNPESTGNTIYF
TRBV6-1,TRBJ1-6,CASSEALLRGGLTTNSPLHF
TRBV4-2,TRBJ2-1,CASSQEWRVNNEQFF
TRBV30,TRBJ2-7,CAWSDVYGNDYEQYF
TRBV4-3,TRBJ2-6,CASSQQRGSGANVLTF
TRBV7-2,TRBJ1-2,CASSSRGASYGYTF
TRBV6-1,TRBJ2-3,CASTMDRSTDTQYF
TRBV5-4,TRBJ1-2,CASSFATGGNYGYTF
TRBV9,TRBJ1-1,CASSARGLDTEAFF
TRBV11-1,TRBJ2-7,CASSLGSSYEQYF
TRBV28,TRBJ2-7,CASSEGRGSYEQYF
TRBV4-2,TRBJ2-7,CASSQGTSAYEQYF
TRBV7-2,TRBJ1-5,CASSYRGNQPQHF
TRBV4-3,TRBJ2-5,CASSLRVREETQYF
TRBV14,TRBJ2-3,CASSQDTGGATDTQYF
TRBV19,TRBJ1-3,CASSIGAAISGNTIYF
TRBV5-4,TRBJ1-1,CASSLARANTEAFF
TRBV5-6,TRBJ2-1,CASSPGLFHEQFF
TRBV28,TRBJ1-2,CASNRNQLGQTNYGYTF
TRBV15,TRBJ1-1,CATSRVYGTEAFF
TRBV5-4,TRBJ1-2,CASSLGQVDYKGYTF
TRBV19,TRBJ2-3,CASSIRVSGTDTQYF
TRBV27,TRBJ2-3,CASSSFALAEVTDTQYF
TRBV19,TRBJ2-7,CASSPRVAGFSDEQYF
TRBV2,TRBJ2-3,CASSETGGAVDTQYF
TRBV2,TRBJ1-1,CASSPTESLMNTEAFF
TRBV9,TRBJ2-5,CASSVDPYGTSGETQYF
TRBV13,TRBJ2-7,CASSLTGTDSYEQYF